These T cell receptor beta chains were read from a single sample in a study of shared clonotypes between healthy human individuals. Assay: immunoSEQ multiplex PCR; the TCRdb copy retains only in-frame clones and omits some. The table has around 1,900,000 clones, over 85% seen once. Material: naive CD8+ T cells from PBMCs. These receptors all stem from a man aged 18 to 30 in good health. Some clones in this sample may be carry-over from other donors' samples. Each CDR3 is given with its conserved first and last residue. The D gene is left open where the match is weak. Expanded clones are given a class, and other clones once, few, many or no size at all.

CDR3: CASSPPGPYGYTF
DNA: TGCGCCAGCAGCCCCCCAGGGCCCTATGGCTACACCTTC
J: TRBJ1-2
V: TRBV5-1
D: NA
size: NA

CDR3: CASSEATPYTF
DNA: TGTGCCAGCAGTGAAGCGACCCCGTACACCTTC
J: TRBJ1-2
V: TRBV2
D: NA
size: NA

CDR3: CASSFQMNTEAFF
DNA: TGTGCCAGCAGTTTCCAAATGAACACTGAAGCTTTCTTT
J: TRBJ1-1
V: TRBV6-5
D: NA
size: once

CDR3: CSVKGLAGAGELFF
DNA: TGCAGCGTGAAAGGACTAGCGGGAGCCGGGGAGCTGTTTTTT
J: TRBJ2-2
V: TRBV29-1
D: TRBD2
size: NA

CDR3: CASSVTGLAHSYEQYF
DNA: TGTGCCAGCAGTGTAACGGGACTAGCTCACTCCTACGAGCAGTACTTC
J: TRBJ2-7
V: TRBV28
D: TRBD2
size: NA

CDR3: CASSYTGASYEQYF
DNA: TGTGCCAGCAGTTACACAGGGGCCTCCTACGAGCAGTACTTC
J: TRBJ2-7
V: TRBV6-5
D: TRBD1
size: NA

CDR3: CASSAAPGTGNNEQFF
DNA: TGTGCCAGCAGCGCGGCCCCCGGGACAGGGAACAATGAGCAGTTCTTC
J: TRBJ2-1
V: TRBV9
D: TRBD1
size: NA

CDR3: CASSQGNTGELFF
DNA: TGCGCCAGCAGTCAGGGGAACACCGGGGAGCTGTTTTTT
J: TRBJ2-2
V: TRBV10-1
D: NA
size: few

CDR3: CASSESDRGDTEAFF
DNA: TGCGCCAGCAGTGAGTCCGACAGGGGAGACACTGAAGCTTTCTTT
J: TRBJ1-1
V: TRBV10-2
D: TRBD1
size: NA

CDR3: CASSLGPGASSYEQYF
DNA: TGTGCCAGCAGCCTTGGGCCGGGCGCGAGCTCCTACGAGCAGTACTTC
J: TRBJ2-7
V: TRBV27
D: NA
size: once

CDR3: CASSLPGTGLHGYTF
DNA: TGTGCCAGCAGTTTACCCGGGACAGGGCTTCATGGCTACACCTTC
J: TRBJ1-2
V: TRBV27
D: TRBD1
size: NA

CDR3: CASAGDGYTQYF
DNA: TGCGCCAGCGCTGGGGACGGGTATACGCAGTATTTT
J: TRBJ2-3
V: TRBV5-1
D: NA
size: NA

CDR3: CSVGTVTGYTF
DNA: TGCAGCGTTGGTACTGTGACGGGCTACACCTTC
J: TRBJ1-2
V: TRBV29-1
D: NA
size: once

CDR3: CASLNWGTGSVGELFF
DNA: TGTGCCAGCCTCAACTGGGGGACAGGGTCCGTCGGGGAGCTGTTTTTT
J: TRBJ2-2
V: TRBV2
D: TRBD1
size: NA

CDR3: CASSMDRGFGEKLFF
DNA: TGTGCCAGTAGTATGGACAGGGGATTTGGTGAAAAACTGTTTTTT
J: TRBJ1-4
V: TRBV19
D: TRBD1
size: NA

CDR3: CACGDGPGNTIYF
DNA: TGTGCCTGCGGGGACGGGCCAGGAAACACCATATATTTT
J: TRBJ1-3
V: TRBV30
D: NA
size: NA